The subject of this entry is one TCR beta chain. Original data processing: From reference gene primer amplification, estimates of nucleated cell counts were derived. Measured with immunoSEQ multiplex PCR; TCRdb has only the in-frame clones, and not every one. That table gives V, J and clone size, and the DNA gave D and trimming. The table lists 95,000 to 150,000 clones, approximately 82% of them singletons, with 10% to 15% in the top ten. The record originates from a study of blood T cell repertoires in COVID-19. Background on the study: Sites in the United States, Italy and Spain provided acute and convalescent COVID-19 samples. The cDNA or gDNA used as material had been derived from T cells, B-cell-depleted T cells, or PBMCs.

Sequenced sample: peripheral blood. This TCR came from a man between 60 and 75 years old with acute or convalescent COVID-19.

The CDR3 sequence is CAWNFPYGYTF. The CDR3 region has the DNA TGTGCCTGGAACTTCCCCTATGGCTACACCTTC. The V call is TRBV30, the J call TRBJ1-2; D unclear. The germline V gene has CDR1 GTSNPN and CDR2 SVGIG (reference sequence). Trimming took 4 bases from V and 4 from J, leaving 7 bases between them. This CDR3 region has 11 residues.